This TCR beta chain is drawn from a study of blood T cell repertoires in COVID-19. Study overall: Sample material is recorded as cDNA or gDNA derived from T cells, B-cell-depleted T cells, or PBMCs.

Sequencing was performed with immunoSEQ multiplex PCR; in TCRdb, only in-frame clones are kept and a portion is missing. Of some 270,000 clones listed, approximately 89% are singletons. V lost 6 bases and J lost 7; bases outside the gene matches: 8. Looked up from germline, CDR1 is MNHEY and CDR2 is SVGAGI. CDR3 size: 13 residues. The chain recombines TRBV6-5 with TRBJ1-2, with TRBD1 identical over 7 bases. This receptor was taken from a man in his forties or fifties with active or convalescent COVID-19. The sample comprised peripheral blood. CDR3 loop: CASSHGTAFGYTF. The CDR3 nucleotides are TGTGCCAGCAGCCACGGGACAGCCTTTGGCTACACCTTC.